The rows below give T cell receptor beta chains drawn from one sample of a study of Ad26.COV2.S vaccination and SARS-CoV-2 variants. Profiled with immunoSEQ multiplex PCR; TCRdb holds only in-frame clones, not every one. In the table there are 330,000 or so clones, about nine tenths of which are singletons. The source material was peripheral blood, sampled in a trial of Ad26.COV2.S vaccine versus placebo. The receptors originated from a person aged 18-60 years who received the Ad26.COV2.S COVID-19 vaccine or a placebo. Both conserved end residues are part of each CDR3. The D gene is left open where the match is weak. Rows may omit the clone size; those that give it use once, few, many or a size class.

cdr3_aa | cdr3_nt | v_call | d_call | clone_size | j_call
CASSEWSLASSTDTQYF | TGTGCCAGCAGTGAATGGTCACTAGCCAGTTCCACAGATACGCAGTATTTT | TRBV6-1 | - | - | TRBJ2-3
CASSVGLAGSSTDTQYF | TGTGCCAGCAGCGTAGGACTAGCGGGGTCTAGCACAGATACGCAGTATTTT | TRBV9 | TRBD2 | - | TRBJ2-3
CASSPRPGSPGTSGRVGSGELFF | TGTGCCAGCAGCCCACGCCCTGGTTCCCCCGGGACTAGCGGGAGGGTAGGAAGCGGGGAGCTGTTTTTT | TRBV4-2 | TRBD2 | - | TRBJ2-2
CASSQDPASGDSYNEQFF | TGTGCCAGCAGCCAAGATCCCGCTAGCGGGGACTCCTACAATGAGCAGTTCTTC | TRBV3-1/TRBV3-2 | TRBD2 | - | TRBJ2-1
CASSLKTGELFF | TGTGCCAGCAGCTTAAAGACCGGGGAGCTGTTTTTT | TRBV11-2 | - | - | TRBJ2-2
CASSSTGRGGTEAFF | TGTGCCAGCAGTTCAACAGGGCGTGGGGGCACTGAAGCTTTCTTT | TRBV6-2/TRBV6-3 | - | - | TRBJ1-1
CASSLVIPNEQFF | TGTGCCAGCAGCTTAGTCATACCCAATGAGCAGTTCTTC | TRBV7-2 | - | - | TRBJ2-1
CASRQGGDPEAFF | TGTGCCAGCAGGCAGGGTGGGGATCCTGAAGCTTTCTTT | TRBV7-9 | - | - | TRBJ1-1
CSVELWTSGSDGELFF | TGCAGCGTTGAACTATGGACTAGCGGGAGTGACGGGGAGCTGTTTTTT | TRBV29-1 | TRBD2 | - | TRBJ2-2
CASSRRVTANTEAFF | TGTGCCAGCAGCCGTAGAGTGACAGCTAACACTGAAGCTTTCTTT | TRBV7-2 | - | - | TRBJ1-1
CASSSRRGTDTQYF | TGTGCCAGCAGCTCGCGCAGGGGGACGGATACGCAGTATTTT | TRBV7-6 | TRBD1 | - | TRBJ2-3
CASSQANADRGGGYTF | TGTGCCAGCAGCCAAGCTAACGCGGACAGGGGAGGAGGCTACACCTTC | TRBV3-1/TRBV3-2 | TRBD1 | - | TRBJ1-2
CASSLRGLLNSYEQYF | TGTGCCAGCAGCCTCCGAGGACTCCTCAACTCCTACGAGCAGTACTTC | TRBV14 | - | - | TRBJ2-7
CASSEAKGDLTGANVLTF | TGTGCCAGCAGTGAAGCTAAGGGTGACCTCACTGGGGCCAACGTCCTGACTTTC | TRBV2 | - | - | TRBJ2-6
CASSEQGTEAFF | TGTGCCAGCAGCGAGCAGGGCACTGAAGCTTTCTTT | TRBV11-3 | - | once | TRBJ1-1
CASSQGQGWNTEAFF | TGCGCCAGCAGCCAAGGACAGGGGTGGAATACTGAAGCTTTCTTT | TRBV4-1 | TRBD1 | once | TRBJ1-1
CAWRRRSEAFF | TGTGCCTGGAGGAGGAGGTCTGAAGCTTTCTTT | TRBV30 | - | - | TRBJ1-1
CASSLVAGVANGELFF | TGTGCCAGCAGCTTAGTAGCGGGAGTTGCGAACGGGGAGCTGTTTTTT | TRBV7-9 | TRBD2 | - | TRBJ2-2
CASSQDPPTGPSGGYTF | TGCGCCAGCAGCCAAGATCCTCCGACAGGTCCCTCGGGAGGCTACACCTTC | TRBV4-1 | - | - | TRBJ1-2
CASTWGYYNEQFF | TGTGCCAGCACCTGGGGCTACTACAATGAGCAGTTCTTC | TRBV12-3/TRBV12-4 | - | - | TRBJ2-1
CASSQEGAGTFYTEAFF | TGCGCCAGCAGCCAAGAGGGGGCAGGGACTTTTTACACTGAAGCTTTCTTT | TRBV4-1 | - | - | TRBJ1-1
CASSFYLSPGKDNEQFF | TGTGCCAGCAGTTTTTATCTTTCGCCAGGGAAGGACAATGAGCAGTTCTTC | TRBV6-2/TRBV6-3 | - | - | TRBJ2-1
CATSDLAPLLTGVYGYTF | TGTGCCACCAGTGATTTAGCGCCTCTCCTGACAGGGGTCTATGGCTACACCTTC | TRBV24-1 | TRBD1 | - | TRBJ1-2
CASSPHPGGSDTQYF | TGTGCCAGCAGTCCCCACCCTGGGGGCTCAGATACGCAGTATTTT | TRBV27 | - | - | TRBJ2-3
CASSPHGQGARNDSPLHF | TGCGCCAGCAGCCCCCACGGGCAGGGAGCTAGAAATGATTCACCCCTCCACTTT | TRBV5-1 | - | few | TRBJ1-6
CASSSTGNEDQPQHF | TGCGCCAGCAGCTCGACAGGGAATGAGGATCAGCCCCAGCATTTT | TRBV5-1 | TRBD1 | - | TRBJ1-5
CASSFRGMNTEAFF | TGTGCCAGTAGTTTCAGGGGCATGAACACTGAAGCTTTCTTT | TRBV19 | - | once | TRBJ1-1
CASSNLTRNYGYTF | TGTGCCAGCAGCAACCTGACACGGAACTATGGCTACACCTTC | TRBV5-4 | - | - | TRBJ1-2
CASSLGGLTSTF | TGTGCCAGCAGCCTAGGGGGCTTGACAAGCACCTTC | TRBV7-2 | TRBD1 | - | TRBJ1-2
CASSFTNSNQPQHF | TGTGCCAGCAGCTTTACCAATAGCAATCAGCCCCAGCATTTT | TRBV7-9 | - | - | TRBJ1-5
CAISDRGRVNTEAFF | TGTGCCATCAGTGACAGGGGGCGCGTGAACACTGAAGCTTTCTTT | TRBV10-3 | TRBD1 | - | TRBJ1-1
CASSYAGSYGYTF | TGTGCCAGCAGTTACGCCGGGTCCTATGGCTACACCTTC | TRBV6-5 | - | - | TRBJ1-2
CASSLETGGRTEAFF | TGCGCCAGCAGCTTAGAGACAGGGGGCAGGACTGAAGCTTTCTTT | TRBV5-1 | TRBD1 | many | TRBJ1-1
CASSFLGGPQFF | TGTGCCAGCAGTTTTTTGGGGGGGCCACAGTTCTTC | TRBV12-3/TRBV12-4 | - | - | TRBJ2-1
CASSPRSGVNEQFF | TGTGCCAGCAGCCCCCGAAGTGGGGTCAATGAGCAGTTCTTC | TRBV7-6 | - | - | TRBJ2-1
CASSFQLGAEAFF | TGTGCCAGCAGCTTTCAGTTGGGGGCTGAAGCTTTCTTT | TRBV11-2 | - | - | TRBJ1-1
CATTGNNYGYTF | TGTGCCACCACCGGGAATAACTATGGCTACACCTTC | TRBV7-9 | - | - | TRBJ1-2
CASSPPVGNTEAFF | TGTGCCAGCAGTCCCCCGGTAGGGAACACTGAAGCTTTCTTT | TRBV27 | - | - | TRBJ1-1
CASSLDAVRGETGYTF | TGTGCCAGCAGCCTCGACGCGGTGCGAGGGGAGACTGGCTACACCTTC | TRBV2 | - | - | TRBJ1-2
CASSFLGQGALNTEAFF | TGTGCCAGCAGCTTCCTCGGACAGGGGGCTTTGAACACTGAAGCTTTCTTT | TRBV7-2 | TRBD1 | - | TRBJ1-1
CASTPFEWTDAEAFF | TGTGCCAGCACGCCCTTTGAGTGGACGGACGCTGAAGCTTTCTTT | TRBV25-1 | - | - | TRBJ1-1
CASSQFQGKGYTF | TGTGCCAGCAGCCAATTCCAGGGGAAAGGCTACACCTTC | TRBV14 | - | - | TRBJ1-2
CASSSEPSKIADTQYF | TGTGCCAGCAGCTCTGAACCTTCGAAAATAGCAGATACGCAGTATTTT | TRBV5-4 | - | - | TRBJ2-3
CASSGVQQGMSFLPQHF | TGTGCCAGCAGTGGGGTTCAGCAGGGAATGTCTTTTCTGCCCCAGCATTTT | TRBV6-1 | - | - | TRBJ1-5
CASSSVRVRGYTF | TGTGCCAGCAGTTCCGTAAGAGTCCGGGGCTACACCTTC | TRBV6-2/TRBV6-3 | - | - | TRBJ1-2
CSVSGGEVGYTF | TGCAGCGTTAGCGGGGGCGAAGTTGGCTACACCTTC | TRBV29-1 | - | - | TRBJ1-2
CASSLVLRNEAFF | TGTGCCAGCAGCTTAGTCCTAAGGAATGAAGCTTTCTTT | TRBV7-2 | - | - | TRBJ1-1
CASSPGSNEKLFF | TGTGCCAGCTCCCCTGGTTCTAATGAAAAACTGTTTTTT | TRBV18 | - | - | TRBJ1-4